The 7 T cell receptor beta chains below come from one sample, sequenced in a study of T cell changes during pregnancy in multiple sclerosis. TCRdb's table, derived via immunoSEQ multiplex PCR, lists solely in-frame clones and lacks some. The table records some 74,000 clones, roughly 92% of them present only once. Specimen: peripheral blood, collected before pregnancy. These receptors originate from a female donor with multiple sclerosis, enrolled in a pregnancy study.

This chain connects TRBV2 to TRBJ2-1; 7 bases line up with TRBD2. The length of the CDR3 is 14 residues. V gave up 0 bases and J gave up 10 bases; unmatched junction bases: 6. Germline lookup yields CDR1 SNHLY and CDR2 FYNNEI. CDR3 residues: CASSEARWGGEQFF. CDR3 sequence (DNA): TGTGCCAGCAGTGAAGCAAGGTGGGGGGGGGAGCAGTTCTTC.

This rearrangement joins TRBV15 to TRBJ1-5, with D unclear. Germline V gives CDR1 LNHNV, CDR2 YYDKDF (reference sequence). V lost 0 bases to trimming and J lost 7 bases, with 13 bases between them. The CDR3 consists of 15 residues. The DNA of the CDR3 is TGTGCCACCAGCAGAGATAGCCGAGAGCAACAGCCCCAGCATTTT. Amino acids: CATSRDSREQQPQHF.

V and J are TRBV10-3 and TRBJ2-3; D possibly corresponds to TRBD1 (6 bases). CDR3 size: 13 residues. CDR1 ENHRY and CDR2 SYGVKD come from the germline V gene. Trimming removed 6 bases from V and 0 bases from J, with 7 bases in between. This CDR3 reads CAIRDSSTDTQYF. DNA for the CDR3: TGTGCCATCAGGGACAGTAGCACAGATACGCAGTATTTT.

This chain uses TRBV19 with TRBJ2-1; 11 bases line up with TRBD2. The V gene end was trimmed by 3 bases and the J gene end by 8 bases; junction bases not matched to a gene: 18. CDR1 and CDR2 from the germline V gene are LNHDA and SQIVND (reference sequence). This CDR3 region has 19 residues. CDR3 sequence reads: CASSISEGLLAGVWDEQFF. The CDR3 coding sequence is TGTGCCAGTAGTATTTCTGAGGGGTTACTAGCGGGAGTTTGGGATGAGCAGTTCTTC.

The rearrangement links TRBV7-9 to TRBJ2-3; D gene ambiguous. Trimming shortened V by 2 bases and J by 3 bases, and 3 bases separated the two germline ends. The CDR3 loop spans 12 amino acids. CDR1 is SEHNR, CDR2 FQNEAQ, per germline (reference sequence). The CDR3 DNA follows: TGTGCCAGCAGCTTAATAACAGATACGCAGTATTTT. Translating it yields CASSLITDTQYF. The whole variable domain, filled in from reference TRBV7-9 and TRBJ2-3, reads DTGVSQNPRHKITKRGQNVTFRCDPISEHNRLYWYRQTLGQGPEFLTYFQNEAQLEKSRLLSDRFSAERPKGSFSTLEIQRTEQGDSAMYLCASSLITDTQYFGPGTRLTVL.

The chain recombines TRBV11-2 with TRBJ2-3; perhaps TRBD2 as D (5 bases). The V gene lost 5 bases and the J gene lost 1 base, with 16 bases spanning the gap. The CDR3 extends over 16 amino acids. The germline CDR1 and CDR2 sequences are SGHAT and FQNNGV. The CDR3 is CASSTIPRGRTDTQYF. The CDR3 bases are TGTGCCAGCAGCACAATCCCCCGCGGGCGCACAGATACGCAGTATTTT.

J is TRBJ2-7 and V is TRBV7-2; no clear D gene. This CDR3 region has 12 residues. V lost 5 bases to trimming and J lost 3 bases, with 8 bases between them. Germline CDR1 is SGHTA and CDR2 is FQGNSA. CDR3 sequence reads: CASSLLGYEQYF. The CDR3, as DNA: TGTGCCAGCAGCCTGCTAGGCTACGAGCAGTACTTC.